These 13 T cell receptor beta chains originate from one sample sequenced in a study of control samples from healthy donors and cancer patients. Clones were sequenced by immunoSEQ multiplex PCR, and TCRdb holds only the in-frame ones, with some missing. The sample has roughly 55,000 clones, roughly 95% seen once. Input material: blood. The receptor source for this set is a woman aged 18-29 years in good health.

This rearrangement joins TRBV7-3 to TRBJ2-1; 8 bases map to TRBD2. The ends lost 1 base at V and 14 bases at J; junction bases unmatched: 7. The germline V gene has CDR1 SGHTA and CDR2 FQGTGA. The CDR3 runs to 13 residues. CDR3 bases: TGTGCCAGCAGCTTAAGTAGAGATAGCGGGAAGTTCTTC. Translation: CASSLSRDSGKFF.

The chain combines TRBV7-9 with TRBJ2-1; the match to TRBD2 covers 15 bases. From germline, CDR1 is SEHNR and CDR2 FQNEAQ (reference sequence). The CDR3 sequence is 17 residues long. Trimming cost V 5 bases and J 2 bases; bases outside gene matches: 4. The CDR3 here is CASSEGTSGGTYNEQFF. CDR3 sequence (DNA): TGTGCCAGCAGCGAAGGGACTAGCGGGGGGACCTACAATGAGCAGTTCTTC.

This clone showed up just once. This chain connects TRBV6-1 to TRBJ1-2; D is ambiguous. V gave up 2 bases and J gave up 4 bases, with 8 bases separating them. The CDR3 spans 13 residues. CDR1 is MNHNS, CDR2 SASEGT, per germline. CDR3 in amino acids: CASSEMDFYGYTF. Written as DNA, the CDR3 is TGTGCCAGCAGTGAAATGGATTTCTATGGCTACACCTTC.

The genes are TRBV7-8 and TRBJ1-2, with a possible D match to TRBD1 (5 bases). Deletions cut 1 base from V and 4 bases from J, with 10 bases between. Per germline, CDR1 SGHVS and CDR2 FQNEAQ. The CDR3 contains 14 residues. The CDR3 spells CASSLGDDGYGYTF. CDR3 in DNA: TGTGCCAGCAGCTTAGGGGACGATGGCTATGGCTACACCTTC.

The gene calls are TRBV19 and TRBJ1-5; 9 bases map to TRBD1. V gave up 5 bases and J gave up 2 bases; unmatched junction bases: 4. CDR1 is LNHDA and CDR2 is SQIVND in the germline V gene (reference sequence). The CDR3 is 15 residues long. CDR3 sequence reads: CASSFTGGRNQPQHF. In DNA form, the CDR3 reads TGTGCCAGTAGTTTTACAGGGGGCCGCAATCAGCCCCAGCATTTT.

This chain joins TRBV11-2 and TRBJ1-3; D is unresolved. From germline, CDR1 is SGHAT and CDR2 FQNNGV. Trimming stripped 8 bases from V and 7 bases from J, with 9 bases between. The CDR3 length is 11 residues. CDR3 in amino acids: CASGFKNTIYF. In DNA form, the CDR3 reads TGTGCCAGCGGATTTAAGAACACCATATATTTT.

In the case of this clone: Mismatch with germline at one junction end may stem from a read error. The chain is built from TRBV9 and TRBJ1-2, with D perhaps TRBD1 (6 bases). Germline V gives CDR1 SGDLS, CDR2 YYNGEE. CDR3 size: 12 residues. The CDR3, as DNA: TGTGCCAGCAGCGTAGGGGGGGGGCCGGAACTCTTC. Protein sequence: CASSVGGGPELF.

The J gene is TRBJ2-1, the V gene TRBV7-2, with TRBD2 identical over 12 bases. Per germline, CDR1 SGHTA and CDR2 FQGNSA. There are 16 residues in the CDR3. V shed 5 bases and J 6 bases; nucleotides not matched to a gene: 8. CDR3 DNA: TGTGCCAGCAGCCATCTAGCGGGGGGGGGCGTCAATGAGCAGTTCTTC. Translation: CASSHLAGGGVNEQFF. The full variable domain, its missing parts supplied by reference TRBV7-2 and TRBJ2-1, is GAGVSQSPSNKVTEKGKDVELRCDPISGHTALYWYRQSLGQGLEFLIYFQGNSAPDKSGLPSDRFSAERTGGSVSTLTIQRTQQEDSAVYLCASSHLAGGGVNEQFFGPGTRLTVL.

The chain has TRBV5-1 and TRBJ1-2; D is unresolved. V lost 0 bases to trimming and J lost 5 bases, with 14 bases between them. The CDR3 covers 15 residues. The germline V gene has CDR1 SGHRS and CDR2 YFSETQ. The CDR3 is CASSLGMASPYGYTF. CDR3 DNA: TGCGCCAGCAGCTTGGGTATGGCAAGCCCGTATGGCTACACCTTC. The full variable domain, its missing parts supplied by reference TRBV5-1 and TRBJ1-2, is KAGVTQTPRYLIKTRGQQVTLSCSPISGHRSVSWYQQTPGQGLQFLFEYFSETQRNKGNFPGRFSGRQFSNSRSEMNVSTLELGDSALYLCASSLGMASPYGYTFGSGTRLTVV.

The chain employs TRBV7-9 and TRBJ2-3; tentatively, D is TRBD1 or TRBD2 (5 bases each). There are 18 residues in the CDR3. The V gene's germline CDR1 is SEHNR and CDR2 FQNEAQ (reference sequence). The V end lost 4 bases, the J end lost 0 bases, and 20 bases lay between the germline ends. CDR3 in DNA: TGTGCCAGCAGCTCCACCCCCGGGGCCAGATCCAGCACAGATACGCAGTATTTT. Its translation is CASSSTPGARSSTDTQYF.

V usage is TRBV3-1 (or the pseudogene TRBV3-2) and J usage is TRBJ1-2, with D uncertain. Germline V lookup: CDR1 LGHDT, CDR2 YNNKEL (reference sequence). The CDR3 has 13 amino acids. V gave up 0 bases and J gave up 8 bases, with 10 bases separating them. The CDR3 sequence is CASSQDAGFGYTF. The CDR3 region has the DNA TGTGCCAGCAGCCAAGATGCGGGGTTCGGCTACACCTTC.

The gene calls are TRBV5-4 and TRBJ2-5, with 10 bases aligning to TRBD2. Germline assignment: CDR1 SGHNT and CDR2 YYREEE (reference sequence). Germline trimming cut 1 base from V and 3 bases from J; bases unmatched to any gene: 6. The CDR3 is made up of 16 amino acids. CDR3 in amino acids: CASSLIAGGLKETQYF. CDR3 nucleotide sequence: TGTGCCAGCAGCTTGATAGCGGGGGGATTAAAAGAGACCCAGTACTTC.

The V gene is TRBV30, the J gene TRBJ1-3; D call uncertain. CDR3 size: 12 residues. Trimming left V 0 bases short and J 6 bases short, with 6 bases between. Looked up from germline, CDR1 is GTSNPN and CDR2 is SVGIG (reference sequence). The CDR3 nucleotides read TGTGCCTGGAGTGTAGCGGCAAACACCATATATTTT. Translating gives CAWSVAANTIYF.